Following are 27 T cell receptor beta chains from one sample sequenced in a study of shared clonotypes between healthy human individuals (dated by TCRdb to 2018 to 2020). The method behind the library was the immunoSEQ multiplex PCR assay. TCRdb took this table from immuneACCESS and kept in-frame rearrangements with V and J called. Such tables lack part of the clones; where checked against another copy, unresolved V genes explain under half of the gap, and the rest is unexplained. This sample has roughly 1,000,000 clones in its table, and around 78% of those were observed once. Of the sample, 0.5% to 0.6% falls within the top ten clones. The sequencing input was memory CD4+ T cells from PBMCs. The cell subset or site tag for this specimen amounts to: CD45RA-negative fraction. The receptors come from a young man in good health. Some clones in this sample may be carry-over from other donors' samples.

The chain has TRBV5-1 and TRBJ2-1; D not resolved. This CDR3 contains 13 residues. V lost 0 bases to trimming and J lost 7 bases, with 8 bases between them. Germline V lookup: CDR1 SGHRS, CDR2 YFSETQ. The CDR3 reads CASSLVEGNEQFF. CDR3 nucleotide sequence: TGCGCCAGCAGCTTGGTTGAAGGAAATGAGCAGTTCTTC.

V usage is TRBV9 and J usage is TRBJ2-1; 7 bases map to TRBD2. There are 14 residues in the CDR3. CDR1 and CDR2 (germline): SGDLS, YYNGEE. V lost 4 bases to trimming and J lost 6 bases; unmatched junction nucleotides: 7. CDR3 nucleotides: TGTGCCAGCAGCCCCCGCGGGGGTGGCAATGAGCAGTTCTTC. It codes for CASSPRGGGNEQFF.

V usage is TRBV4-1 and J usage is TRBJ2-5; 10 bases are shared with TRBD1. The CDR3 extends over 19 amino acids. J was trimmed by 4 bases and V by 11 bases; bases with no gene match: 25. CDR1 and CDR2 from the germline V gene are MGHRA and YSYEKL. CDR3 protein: CAREQWSGQGEDSGETQYF. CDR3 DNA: TGCGCCCGAGAACAGTGGTCCGGACAGGGGGAAGATTCGGGAGAGACCCAGTACTTC.

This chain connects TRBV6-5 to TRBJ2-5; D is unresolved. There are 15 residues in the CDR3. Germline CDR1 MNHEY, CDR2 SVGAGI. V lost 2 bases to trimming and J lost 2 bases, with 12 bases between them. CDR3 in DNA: TGTGCCAGCAGTTACGGGGTGCAGAATCAAGAGACCCAGTACTTC. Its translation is CASSYGVQNQETQYF.

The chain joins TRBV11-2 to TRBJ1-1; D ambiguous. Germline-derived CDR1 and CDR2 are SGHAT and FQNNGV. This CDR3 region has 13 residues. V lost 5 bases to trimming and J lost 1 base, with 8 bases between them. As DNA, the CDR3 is TGTGCCAGCAGCGACGGGAGGAACACTGAAGCTTTCTTT. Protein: CASSDGRNTEAFF.

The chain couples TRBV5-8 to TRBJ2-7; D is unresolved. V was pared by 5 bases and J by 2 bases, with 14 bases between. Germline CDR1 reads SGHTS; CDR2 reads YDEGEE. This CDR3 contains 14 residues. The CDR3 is CASRTLYPPYEQYF. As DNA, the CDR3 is TGTGCCAGCAGGACCCTTTACCCCCCCTACGAGCAGTACTTC.

Here the CDR3 DNA reads TGTGCCAGCAGTTTACGGTCCGTAGCGGGAGGGTCCTACAATGAGCAGTTCTTC. It codes for CASSLRSVAGGSYNEQFF. This chain links TRBV27 with TRBJ2-1; 11 positions agree with TRBD2. The germline CDR1 and CDR2 sequences are MNHEY and SMNVEV (reference sequence). This CDR3 has 18 residues. V trimming: 2 bases; J trimming: 1 base; junction bases outside the gene matches: 7.

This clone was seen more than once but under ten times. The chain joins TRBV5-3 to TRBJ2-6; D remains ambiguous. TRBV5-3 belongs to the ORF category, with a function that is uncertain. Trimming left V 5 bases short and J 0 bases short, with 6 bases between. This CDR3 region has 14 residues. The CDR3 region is CARRSPSGANVLTF. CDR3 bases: TGTGCCAGAAGATCCCCCTCTGGGGCCAACGTCCTGACTTTC.

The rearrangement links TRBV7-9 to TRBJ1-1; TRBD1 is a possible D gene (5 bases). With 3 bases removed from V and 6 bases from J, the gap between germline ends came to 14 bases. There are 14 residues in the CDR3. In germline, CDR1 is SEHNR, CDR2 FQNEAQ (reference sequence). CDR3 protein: CASSFGEGRAEAFF. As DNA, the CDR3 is TGTGCCAGCAGCTTCGGGGAGGGACGGGCTGAAGCTTTCTTT. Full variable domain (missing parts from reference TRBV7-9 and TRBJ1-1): DTGVSQNPRHKITKRGQNVTFRCDPISEHNRLYWYRQTLGQGPEFLTYFQNEAQLEKSRLLSDRFSAERPKGSFSTLEIQRTEQGDSAMYLCASSFGEGRAEAFFGQGTRLTVV.

CDR3 nucleotides: TGTGCCAGCAGCCAAGCCGCGTCGGCCTCGGGTGCTAATGAAAAACTGTTTTTT. Translated: CASSQAASASGANEKLFF. The chain links TRBV7-2 to TRBJ1-4; D unresolved. This CDR3 is built from 18 residues. Trimming removed 5 bases from V and 3 bases from J, with 22 bases in between. Germline loops: CDR1 SGHTA, CDR2 FQGNSA.

The CDR3: CASSHGGFSLTGELFF. CDR3 DNA sequence: TGCGCCAGCAGCCACGGGGGTTTCTCCCTCACCGGGGAGCTGTTTTTT. J is TRBJ2-2 and V is TRBV4-1; possibly TRBD2 for D (6 bases). The CDR3 consists of 16 residues. CDR1 is MGHRA, CDR2 YSYEKL, per germline. The V and J ends lost 3 bases and 4 bases respectively, with 15 bases between them.

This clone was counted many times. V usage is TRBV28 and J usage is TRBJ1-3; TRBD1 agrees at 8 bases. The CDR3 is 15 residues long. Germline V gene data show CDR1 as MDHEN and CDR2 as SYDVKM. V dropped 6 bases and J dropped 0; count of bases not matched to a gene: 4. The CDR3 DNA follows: TGTGCCAGCAGGGGACAGGCAAGCTCTGGAAACACCATATATTTT. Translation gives CASRGQASSGNTIYF.

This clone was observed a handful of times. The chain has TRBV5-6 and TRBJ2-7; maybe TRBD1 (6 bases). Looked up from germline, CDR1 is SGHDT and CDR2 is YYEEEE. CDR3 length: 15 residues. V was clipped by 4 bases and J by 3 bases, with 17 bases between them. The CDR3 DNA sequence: TGTGCCAGCAGCGAGACAGGACGGACGAACTACGAGCAGTACTTC. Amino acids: CASSETGRTNYEQYF.

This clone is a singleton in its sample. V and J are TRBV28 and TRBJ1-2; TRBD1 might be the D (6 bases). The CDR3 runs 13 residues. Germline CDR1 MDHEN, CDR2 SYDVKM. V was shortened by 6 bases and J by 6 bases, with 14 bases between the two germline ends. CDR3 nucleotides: TGTGCCAGCAGGTCCCAGGGGAGGGATGGCTACACCTTC. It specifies CASRSQGRDGYTF.

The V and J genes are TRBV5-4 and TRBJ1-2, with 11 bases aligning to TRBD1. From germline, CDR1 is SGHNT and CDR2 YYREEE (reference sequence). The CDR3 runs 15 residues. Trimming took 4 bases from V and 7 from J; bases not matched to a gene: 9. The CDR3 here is CASSKAGTGGVGYTF. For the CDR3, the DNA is TGTGCCAGCAGCAAAGCCGGGACAGGGGGTGTTGGCTACACCTTC.

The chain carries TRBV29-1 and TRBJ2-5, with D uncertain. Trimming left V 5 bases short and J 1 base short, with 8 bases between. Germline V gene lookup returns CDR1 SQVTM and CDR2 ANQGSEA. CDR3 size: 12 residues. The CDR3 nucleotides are TGCAGCGTTAGGGTTTTCCAAGAGACCCAGTACTTC. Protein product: CSVRVFQETQYF.

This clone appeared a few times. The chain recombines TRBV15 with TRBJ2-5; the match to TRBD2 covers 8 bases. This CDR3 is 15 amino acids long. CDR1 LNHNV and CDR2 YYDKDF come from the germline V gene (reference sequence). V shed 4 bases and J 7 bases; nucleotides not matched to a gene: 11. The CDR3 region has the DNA TGTGCCACCAGCATGTCCAGCGGGAGAGTTGGGACCCAGTACTTC. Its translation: CATSMSSGRVGTQYF. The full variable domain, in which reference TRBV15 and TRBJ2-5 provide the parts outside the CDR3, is DAMVIQNPRYQVTQFGKPVTLSCSQTLNHNVMYWYQQKSSQAPKLLFHYYDKDFNNEADTPDNFQSRRPNTSFCFLDIRSPGLGDTAMYLCATSMSSGRVGTQYFGPGTRLLVL.

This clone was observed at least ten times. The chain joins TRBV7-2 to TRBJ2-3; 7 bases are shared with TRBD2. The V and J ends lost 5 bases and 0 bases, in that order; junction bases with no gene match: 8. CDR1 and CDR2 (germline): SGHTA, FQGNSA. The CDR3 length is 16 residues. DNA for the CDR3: TGTGCCAGCAGCCTAGGCCTTAGCGGGAGCACAGATACGCAGTATTTT. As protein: CASSLGLSGSTDTQYF.

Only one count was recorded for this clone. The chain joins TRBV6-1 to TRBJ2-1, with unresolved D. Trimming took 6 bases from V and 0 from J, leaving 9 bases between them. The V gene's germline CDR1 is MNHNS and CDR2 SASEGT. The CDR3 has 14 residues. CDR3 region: CASRDRNSYNEQFF. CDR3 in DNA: TGTGCCAGCAGGGACCGGAACTCCTACAATGAGCAGTTCTTC.

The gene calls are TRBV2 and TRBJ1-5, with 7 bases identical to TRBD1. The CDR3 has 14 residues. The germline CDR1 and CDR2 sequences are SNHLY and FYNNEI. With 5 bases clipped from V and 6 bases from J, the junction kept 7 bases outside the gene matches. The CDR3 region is CASSRQGLSQPQHF. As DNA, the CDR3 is TGTGCCAGCAGTCGACAGGGCTTGAGTCAGCCCCAGCATTTT.

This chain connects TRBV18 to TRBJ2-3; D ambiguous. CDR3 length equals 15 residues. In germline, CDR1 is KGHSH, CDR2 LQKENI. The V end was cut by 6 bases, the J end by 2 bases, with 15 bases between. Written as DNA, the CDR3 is TGTGCCAGCTCGTCCACTTTCGTTCTCACAGATACGCAGTATTTT. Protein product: CASSSTFVLTDTQYF.

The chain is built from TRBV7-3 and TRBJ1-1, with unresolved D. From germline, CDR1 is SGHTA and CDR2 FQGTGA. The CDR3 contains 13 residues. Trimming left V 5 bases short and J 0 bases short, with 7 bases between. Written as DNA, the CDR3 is TGTGCCAGCAGCCGACACATGAACACTGAAGCTTTCTTT. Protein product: CASSRHMNTEAFF.

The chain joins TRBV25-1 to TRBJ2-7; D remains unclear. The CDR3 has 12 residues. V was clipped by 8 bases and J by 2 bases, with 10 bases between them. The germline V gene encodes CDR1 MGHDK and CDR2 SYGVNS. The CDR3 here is CASLGRAYEQYF. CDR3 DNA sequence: TGTGCCAGCCTAGGCCGGGCCTACGAGCAGTACTTC.

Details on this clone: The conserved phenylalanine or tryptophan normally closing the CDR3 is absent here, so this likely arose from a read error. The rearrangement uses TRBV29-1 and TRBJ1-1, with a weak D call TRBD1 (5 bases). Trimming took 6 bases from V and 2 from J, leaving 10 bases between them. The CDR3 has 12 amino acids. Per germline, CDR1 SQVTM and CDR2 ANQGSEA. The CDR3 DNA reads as TGCAGCGTCGGTGACAGTAACACTGAAGCTTTCCTT. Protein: CSVGDSNTEAFL.

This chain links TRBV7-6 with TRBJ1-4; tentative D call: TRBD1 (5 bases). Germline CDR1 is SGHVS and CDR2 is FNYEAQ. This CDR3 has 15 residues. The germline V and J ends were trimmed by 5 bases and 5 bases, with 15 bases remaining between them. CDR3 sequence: CASSPNDRRNEKLFF. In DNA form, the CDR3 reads TGTGCCAGCAGCCCAAATGACAGAAGGAATGAAAAACTGTTTTTT.

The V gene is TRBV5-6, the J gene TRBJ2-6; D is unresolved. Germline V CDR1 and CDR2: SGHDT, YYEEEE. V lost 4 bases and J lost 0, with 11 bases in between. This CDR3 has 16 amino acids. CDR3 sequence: CASSRLTASGANVLTF. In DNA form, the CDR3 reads TGTGCCAGCAGCCGCCTAACAGCCTCTGGGGCCAACGTCCTGACTTTC. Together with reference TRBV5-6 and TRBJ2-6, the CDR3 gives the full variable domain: DAGVTQSPTHLIKTRGQQVTLRCSPKSGHDTVSWYQQALGQGPQFIFQYYEEEERQRGNFPDRFSGHQFPNYSSELNVNALLLGDSALYLCASSRLTASGANVLTFGAGSRLTVL.

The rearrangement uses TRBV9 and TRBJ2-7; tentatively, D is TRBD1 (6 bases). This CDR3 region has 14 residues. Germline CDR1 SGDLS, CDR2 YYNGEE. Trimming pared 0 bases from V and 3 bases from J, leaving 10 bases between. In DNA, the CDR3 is TGTGCCAGCAGCGTAGGAGGGGACAACTACGAGCAGTACTTC. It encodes CASSVGGDNYEQYF.